The entry below describes one T cell receptor (beta chain). The CDR3 covers 19 residues. V shed 5 bases, J shed 1 base, and the junction held 15 bases outside the gene matches. Germline values: CDR1 SGHDT, CDR2 YYEEEE. The assay was immunoSEQ multiplex PCR, and TCRdb's table has in-frame clones only and misses some. The profile covers about 130,000 clones, with around nine tenths appearing a single time and 1.4% to 1.5% taken by the ten largest. The donors were part of the validation cohort, which consisted of over a hundred subjects and was separate from the first cohort of around 620 subjects. This record comes from a study of cytomegalovirus exposure and HLA in healthy donors.

The gene calls are TRBV5-6 and TRBJ2-1; 10 bases map to TRBD2. The specimen sequenced was PBMCs. This TCR was recovered from a man aged 25 to 40 in good health and CMV-seronegative. The CDR3 DNA is TGTGCCAGCAGTTTCGCCTCCGGGACTAGCGACCCGTCCTACAATGAGCAGTTCTTC. This encodes CASSFASGTSDPSYNEQFF.